Listed below are T cell receptor beta chains from one sample, sequenced in a study of blood T cell repertoires in COVID-19. Profiling relied on immunoSEQ multiplex PCR, and the TCRdb table lists in-frame clones only, not all of them. The sample records around 190,000 clones, more than 70% being singletons. The material sequenced was peripheral blood. All receptors derive from a man aged 18-30 years with active or convalescent COVID-19. CDR3s include the opening cysteine and the closing phenylalanine or tryptophan. A D gene is named only where the DNA matches it firmly. Size is stated for part of the rows, as once, few or many counts, or as a class when the clone is expanded.

cdr3_length	v_call	j_call	d_call	clone_size	cdr3_nt	cdr3_aa
16	TRBV5-1	TRBJ2-2	.	.	TGCGCCAGCAGCTTGGCGGGTGCTGAGAACACCGGGGAGCTGTTTTTT	CASSLAGAENTGELFF
14	TRBV19	TRBJ1-2	.	.	TGTGCCAGTAGTATCCCAGGGGCTAACTATGGCTACACCTTC	CASSIPGANYGYTF
14	TRBV5-1	TRBJ2-5	TRBD1	.	TGCGCCAGCTCAACCGGGACAGGGGTCAAGACCCAGTACTTC	CASSTGTGVKTQYF
15	TRBV7-9	TRBJ1-4	TRBD1	.	TGTGCCAGCAGCTCGAACAGGGGGCGCGGTGAAAAACTGTTTTTT	CASSSNRGRGEKLFF
16	TRBV3-1/TRBV3-2	TRBJ1-5	.	.	TGTGCCAGCAGCCAAGGGATTCAAGGGGGCAATCAGCCCCAGCATTTT	CASSQGIQGGNQPQHF
15	TRBV3-1/TRBV3-2	TRBJ2-1	TRBD2	.	TGTGCCAGCAGCCTTACTAGCGGGAGTTACAATGAGCAGTTCTTC	CASSLTSGSYNEQFF
14	TRBV7-9	TRBJ1-5	.	.	TGTGCCAGCAGCCATTCAGGGGTAAATCAGCCCCAGCATTTT	CASSHSGVNQPQHF
15	TRBV13	TRBJ2-2	TRBD2	.	TGTGCCAGCAGAGCTAGCGGGATCGACACCGGGGAGCTGTTTTTT	CASRASGIDTGELFF
14	TRBV5-1	TRBJ1-1	.	.	TGCGCCAGCAGCTTGGAGGGGTGGCCCACTGAAGCTTTCTTT	CASSLEGWPTEAFF
14	TRBV6-1	TRBJ1-2	.	.	TGTGCCAGCAGTGAAATCCAGGGTCTCTATGGCTACACCTTC	CASSEIQGLYGYTF
15	TRBV6-5	TRBJ2-3	.	.	TGTGCCAGCAGTTACTGGAATCGGGGGACAGATACGCAGTATTTT	CASSYWNRGTDTQYF
15	TRBV10-3	TRBJ2-7	.	.	TGTGCCAGCCTTGGGGGCGGGGGAGACACCTACGAGCAGTACTTC	CASLGGGGDTYEQYF
14	TRBV12-5	TRBJ1-4	.	.	TGTGCTAGTGGAGCCAGCGCAACTAATGAAAAACTGTTTTTT	CASGASATNEKLFF
13	TRBV12-5	TRBJ2-5	.	.	TGTGCTAGTGGCCTCCAGGGGCTCGAGACCCAGTACTTC	CASGLQGLETQYF
15	TRBV5-1	TRBJ2-1	TRBD1	.	TGCGCCAGCAGCTTGGGCCAGGGGGCCTACAATGAGCAGTTCTTC	CASSLGQGAYNEQFF
13	TRBV10-2	TRBJ2-7	.	.	TGCGCCAGCCGTCGGGACCGTGCGGGGGAGCAGTACTTC	CASRRDRAGEQYF
15	TRBV28	TRBJ2-5	TRBD1	.	TGTGCCAGCACTCCTGGGGGACAGGGGACGGCGACCCAGTACTTC	CASTPGGQGTATQYF
14	TRBV25-1	TRBJ1-1	.	.	TGTGCCAGCAGTGTTCGGGGGATGAACACTGAAGCTTTCTTT	CASSVRGMNTEAFF
14	TRBV5-1	TRBJ2-3	TRBD2	.	TGCGCCAGCAGCAGGTCGGGAGGATCAGATACGCAGTATTTT	CASSRSGGSDTQYF
16	TRBV21-1	TRBJ1-4	.	.	TGTGCCGGAGAGCGCCCGAGCCGGTATCGAAATGAAAAACTGTTTTTT	CAGERPSRYRNEKLFF
13	TRBV9	TRBJ1-2	.	.	TGTGCCAGCAGCGTAGTAGGGGGATATGGCTACACCTTC	CASSVVGGYGYTF
13	TRBV6-5	TRBJ1-2	TRBD1	once	TGTGCCAGCAGACGGACAGGGGGGTATGGCTACACCTTC	CASRRTGGYGYTF
15	TRBV6-2/TRBV6-3	TRBJ2-7	TRBD2	.	TGTGCCAGCAGTTACCCGGCTAGCGGTACCTACGAGCAGTACTTC	CASSYPASGTYEQYF
17	TRBV5-1	TRBJ1-2	.	few	TGCGCCAGCAGCTTGAGCGGCGGGGGGGGAACTAACTATGGCTACACCTTC	CASSLSGGGGTNYGYTF
15	TRBV6-5	TRBJ2-2	TRBD1	.	TGTGCCAGCAGTAACCGGGACAGCTGGACCGGGGAGCTGTTTTTT	CASSNRDSWTGELFF
13	TRBV11-3	TRBJ1-1	.	once	TGTGCCAGCAGCTTTTCAGGTGGGACTGAAGCTTTCTTT	CASSFSGGTEAFF
15	TRBV6-5	TRBJ1-6	.	once	TGTGCCAGCAGTTCCGACGATGGGGGGGGGTCACCCCTCCACTTT	CASSSDDGGGSPLHF
14	TRBV7-2	TRBJ2-5	TRBD2	.	TGTGCCAGCAGCATAACTAGCGGGAAAGAGACCCAGTACTTC	CASSITSGKETQYF
15	TRBV9	TRBJ2-3	TRBD2	.	TGTGCCAGCAGCCTCGGGGGGGCAACGACAGATACGCAGTATTTT	CASSLGGATTDTQYF
14	TRBV5-1	TRBJ1-3	TRBD1	.	TGCGCCAGCAGCTTTAGACAGGGTGGAAACACCATATATTTT	CASSFRQGGNTIYF
19	TRBV18	TRBJ2-3	TRBD2	.	TGTGCCAGCTCACCACGGGCTAGCGGAGGTATCACTAGCACAGATACGCAGTATTTT	CASSPRASGGITSTDTQYF
18	TRBV4-2	TRBJ2-7	TRBD2	.	TGTGCCAGCAGCCGGGCGGGGGGGACTAGCGGGAGGTTCTACGAGCAGTACTTC	CASSRAGGTSGRFYEQYF
15	TRBV3-1/TRBV3-2	TRBJ1-2	TRBD1	.	TGTGCCAGCAGCCAAGGGGCAGGGGGCCCCTATGGCTACACCTTC	CASSQGAGGPYGYTF
13	TRBV6-1	TRBJ1-1	.	.	TGTGCCAGCAGTGAGTCAGAGAACACTGAAGCTTTCTTT	CASSESENTEAFF
15	TRBV18	TRBJ1-2	TRBD1	.	TGTGCCAGCTCACCACTTACGACAGGGAACTATGGCTACACCTTC	CASSPLTTGNYGYTF
16	TRBV6-5	TRBJ1-4	TRBD1	.	TGTGCCAGCAGTTTAATACGGACAGGGGAAAGGGAAAAACTGTTTTTT	CASSLIRTGEREKLFF
14	TRBV30	TRBJ2-1	.	.	TGTGCCTGGAGTGTACGTAAGCGGCCCAATGAGCAGTTCTTC	CAWSVRKRPNEQFF
15	TRBV4-1	TRBJ2-2	.	.	TGCGCCAGCAGCCAAAACAGGGCTTACACCGGGGAGCTGTTTTTT	CASSQNRAYTGELFF
13	TRBV4-1	TRBJ2-3	TRBD2	.	TGCGCCAGCAGCCAACCAGCGGGAGGAAAGCAGTATTTT	CASSQPAGGKQYF
11	TRBV6-1	TRBJ1-1	.	.	TGTGCCAGCAGTGATAGAACTGAAGCTTTCTTT	CASSDRTEAFF
18	TRBV4-2	TRBJ1-5	TRBD1	few	TGTGCCAGCAGCCAAGATGTTTTCGGGGGACAGGGGAATCAGCCCCAGCATTTT	CASSQDVFGGQGNQPQHF
14	TRBV18	TRBJ1-3	TRBD1	.	TGTGCCAGCTCACGGACAGGGGCTGGAAACACCATATATTTT	CASSRTGAGNTIYF
14	TRBV30	TRBJ2-1	TRBD1	.	TGTGCCTGGAGTTTTGGGACAGACGACAATGAGCAGTTCTTC	CAWSFGTDDNEQFF
15	TRBV30	TRBJ2-1	.	.	TGTGCCTGGAGTGTACGGGTTAGCGGTTACAATGAGCAGTTCTTC	CAWSVRVSGYNEQFF
12	TRBV3-1/TRBV3-2	TRBJ2-5	.	.	TGTGCCAGCAGAGAGGGCGGGGAGACCCAGTACTTC	CASREGGETQYF
12	TRBV6-5	TRBJ1-4	.	.	TGTGCCAGCAGTAATCAGAATGAAAAACTGTTTTTT	CASSNQNEKLFF
14	TRBV7-2	TRBJ1-5	.	.	TGTGCCAGCAGCCTAACCGGCGGGTTTCAGCCCCAGCATTTT	CASSLTGGFQPQHF
13	TRBV9	TRBJ2-1	TRBD1	.	TGTGCCAGCAGTCAACAGGGGTGGGGTGAGCAGTTCTTC	CASSQQGWGEQFF
14	TRBV5-5	TRBJ2-7	.	.	TGTGCCAGCAGCTTGGGGCGGGGTGGCTACGAGCAGTACTTC	CASSLGRGGYEQYF
20	TRBV4-3	TRBJ2-4	TRBD2	.	TGCGCCAGCAGCCCCCCCGGCCCGGGACTAGCGGGCTTAGCCAAAAACATTCAGTACTTC	CASSPPGPGLAGLAKNIQYF
15	TRBV6-2/TRBV6-3	TRBJ2-3	.	.	TGTGCCAGCAGTTACTCCGGCAGGGTATCAGATACGCAGTATTTT	CASSYSGRVSDTQYF
15	TRBV7-8	TRBJ2-3	TRBD2	.	TGTGCCAGCAGCTTAAGGCGGGAGGGCCATGATACGCAGTATTTT	CASSLRREGHDTQYF